The 26 T cell receptor beta chains below were found in one sample sequenced in a study of cytomegalovirus exposure and HLA in healthy donors. PCR involved 60 Vbeta and 13 Jbeta primers. Produced via immunoSEQ multiplex PCR; TCRdb's table is partial and in-frame only. The sample yields 65,000 to 90,000 clones, of which the top ten take up about 3.8%. Sample: PBMCs. The receptor source for this set is a female donor in good health and CMV-seropositive.

The rearrangement links TRBV14 to TRBJ1-2; TRBD1 might be the D (6 bases). CDR1 is SGHDN and CDR2 is FVKESK in the germline V gene. This CDR3 spans 14 amino acids. Trimming took off 5 bases at V and 4 bases at J, with 14 bases between the two ends. The CDR3 loop is CASSYSGGPYGYTF. The CDR3 bases are TGTGCCAGCAGCTATTCCGGGGGGCCCTATGGCTACACCTTC.

The chain combines TRBV18 with TRBJ1-5; no firm D call. Trimming took 2 bases from V and 2 from J, leaving 4 bases between them. This CDR3 is built from 13 residues. Per germline, CDR1 KGHSH and CDR2 LQKENI. The CDR3 protein is CASSPIGNQPQHF. Written as DNA, the CDR3 is TGTGCCAGCTCACCAATAGGCAATCAGCCCCAGCATTTT.

The chain combines TRBV6-1 with TRBJ2-3, with D tentatively TRBD1 (6 bases). V lost 6 bases and J 2 bases, leaving 9 bases between the germline ends. CDR1 MNHNS and CDR2 SASEGT come from the germline V gene. The CDR3 extends over 13 amino acids. For the CDR3, the DNA is TGTGCCAGCAGGGACAGTTTCACAGATACGCAGTATTTT. Protein product: CASRDSFTDTQYF.

The genes are TRBV28 and TRBJ2-1; D possibly corresponds to TRBD2 (6 bases). Trimming stripped 7 bases from V and 4 bases from J, with 17 bases between. Germline V CDR1 and CDR2: MDHEN, SYDVKM. This CDR3 has 15 residues. CDR3: CASTNPRGSYNEQFF. CDR3 coding DNA: TGTGCCAGCACCAACCCCCGGGGGTCGTACAATGAGCAGTTCTTC.

The V and J genes are TRBV7-9 and TRBJ1-2, with D perhaps matching TRBD1 (6 bases). The CDR3 length is 14 residues. CDR1 is SEHNR, CDR2 FQNEAQ, per germline (reference sequence). Trimming cost V 2 bases and J 0 bases, with 7 bases left between them. The CDR3 sequence: CASSLTGTNYGYTF. In DNA form, the CDR3 reads TGTGCCAGCAGCTTAACAGGGACTAACTATGGCTACACCTTC.

The V call is TRBV28, the J call TRBJ2-5; no clear D gene. The CDR3 has 16 residues. The ends were cut back, 6 bases at V and 0 bases at J, with 17 bases in the middle. Germline CDR1 MDHEN, CDR2 SYDVKM. The CDR3 is CASSHLKVGYQETQYF. CDR3 nucleotide sequence: TGTGCCAGCAGCCACCTAAAAGTGGGCTACCAAGAGACCCAGTACTTC. Full variable domain (outside the CDR3, taken from reference TRBV28 and TRBJ2-5): DVKVTQSSRYLVKRTGEKVFLECVQDMDHENMFWYRQDPGLGLRLIYFSYDVKMKEKGDIPEGYSVSREKKERFSLILESASTNQTSMYLCASSHLKVGYQETQYFGPGTRLLVL.

The chain links TRBV7-6 to TRBJ2-7; 13 nucleotides match TRBD2. V lost 7 bases, J lost 9 bases, and 12 bases stayed unmatched. This CDR3 is built from 15 residues. Germline loops: CDR1 SGHVS, CDR2 FNYEAQ. CDR3 sequence (DNA): TGTGCCAGCACCCTTAGACTAGCGGGAGGTAACGGGCAGTACTTC. Translation: CASTLRLAGGNGQYF. Using reference TRBV7-6 and TRBJ2-7 for the parts outside the CDR3, the full variable domain is GAGVSQSPRYKVTKRGQDVALRCDPISGHVSLYWYRQALGQGPEFLTYFNYEAQQDKSGLPNDRFSAERPEGSISTLTIQRTEQRDSAMYRCASTLRLAGGNGQYFGPGTRLTVT.

This chain joins TRBV7-2 and TRBJ2-5; no definite D call. This CDR3 spans 14 amino acids. V was pared by 5 bases and J by 7 bases, with 17 bases between. Per the germline V gene, CDR1 is SGHTA and CDR2 is FQGNSA. The CDR3 reads CASSPEEGLGTQYF. The CDR3 nucleotides are TGTGCCAGCAGCCCCGAGGAAGGCTTGGGGACCCAGTACTTC.

This chain uses TRBV6-1 with TRBJ2-5, with D perhaps TRBD1 (6 bases). The CDR3 covers 13 residues. Germline assignment: CDR1 MNHNS and CDR2 SASEGT. Trimming took 8 bases from V and 4 from J, leaving 14 bases between them. This CDR3 reads CASCRSGAETQYF. The CDR3 DNA sequence: TGTGCCAGCTGTCGGTCAGGGGCAGAGACCCAGTACTTC.

This chain connects TRBV19 to TRBJ2-7; 13 bases align to TRBD2. There are 12 residues in the CDR3. Germline V gene sequence: CDR1 LNHDA, CDR2 SQIVND (reference sequence). The CDR3 bases are TGTACCGGACTAGCGGGAGAACGAGGGCAGTACTTC. Translating it yields CTGLAGERGQYF.

V usage is TRBV16 and J usage is TRBJ1-2; TRBD1 matches 7 bases. Germline CDR1 reads KGHSY; CDR2 reads FQNENV. The trim removed 4 bases at V and 4 bases at J, leaving 12 bases unmatched. There are 16 residues in the CDR3. CDR3 loop: CASSPHRAGDSYGYTF. The DNA for the CDR3 is TGTGCCAGCAGCCCCCACCGTGCAGGGGACAGCTATGGCTACACCTTC.

This chain's CDR3 is CASRLAGVAEQYF. The CDR3 bases are TGTGCCAGCCGACTAGCGGGAGTGGCCGAGCAGTACTTC. The chain carries TRBV6-1 and TRBJ2-7; 12 positions agree with TRBD2. V was clipped by 8 bases and J by 6 bases; unmatched bases: 5. Germline V gene lookup returns CDR1 MNHNS and CDR2 SASEGT. This CDR3 is 13 amino acids long.

V usage is TRBV6-5 and J usage is TRBJ1-1; D is possibly TRBD1 (6 bases). CDR1 is MNHEY and CDR2 is SVGAGI in the germline V gene. With 10 bases removed from V and 4 bases from J, the gap between germline ends came to 13 bases. The CDR3 consists of 12 residues. The CDR3 spells CATKAGATEAFF. The CDR3 region has the DNA TGTGCCACCAAAGCAGGGGCCACTGAAGCTTTCTTT.

V is TRBV7-2 and J is TRBJ2-5; 12 bases are a match to TRBD2. With 2 bases clipped from V and 5 bases from J, the junction kept 9 bases outside the gene matches. The V gene's germline CDR1 is SGHTA and CDR2 FQGNSA. The CDR3 runs 17 residues. The CDR3 coding sequence is TGTGCCAGCAGCTTAAAACGGCTAGCGGGGGGGGTGGAGACCCAGTACTTC. This sequence encodes CASSLKRLAGGVETQYF.

This chain links TRBV5-6 with TRBJ1-6; 7 positions agree with TRBD1. V trimming: 2 bases; J trimming: 10 bases; junction bases outside the gene matches: 9. Per germline, CDR1 SGHDT and CDR2 YYEEEE. The CDR3 consists of 15 residues. CDR3 sequence reads: CASSFRRQGKSPLHF. CDR3 bases: TGTGCCAGCAGCTTCAGAAGACAGGGAAAGTCACCCCTCCACTTT.

The gene calls are TRBV5-1 and TRBJ2-3; 8 bases are a match to TRBD2. The CDR3 is 16 residues long. The V gene end was trimmed by 4 bases and the J gene end by 4 bases; junction bases not matched to a gene: 11. Per germline, CDR1 SGHRS and CDR2 YFSETQ. CDR3 residues: CASSTPGLGLSDTQYF. CDR3 nucleotides: TGCGCCAGCAGCACACCGGGACTAGGTCTCTCAGATACGCAGTATTTT. Based on the CDR3 plus reference TRBV5-1 and TRBJ2-3, the full variable domain is KAGVTQTPRYLIKTRGQQVTLSCSPISGHRSVSWYQQTPGQGLQFLFEYFSETQRNKGNFPGRFSGRQFSNSRSEMNVSTLELGDSALYLCASSTPGLGLSDTQYFGPGTRLTVL.

The rearrangement links TRBV7-9 to TRBJ1-2; D perhaps matches TRBD1 (5 bases). Per germline, CDR1 SEHNR and CDR2 FQNEAQ (reference sequence). Trimming removed 5 bases from V and 1 base from J, with 14 bases in between. This CDR3 has 15 amino acids. Here the CDR3 reads CASSHPTDLNYGYTF. In nucleotides, the CDR3 is TGTGCCAGCAGCCACCCGACAGACCTTAACTATGGCTACACCTTC.

This chain connects TRBV27 to TRBJ1-6; tentative D call: TRBD1 (5 bases). The CDR3 consists of 13 residues. Trimming left V 7 bases short and J 3 bases short, with 7 bases between. CDR1 and CDR2 from the germline V gene are MNHEY and SMNVEV (reference sequence). CDR3 protein: CASKTDYNSPLHF. For the CDR3, the DNA is TGTGCCAGCAAGACAGACTATAATTCACCCCTCCACTTT.

This chain joins TRBV11-1 and TRBJ2-1; 7 bases are a match to TRBD1. Germline CDR1 SGHAT, CDR2 FQDESV (reference sequence). This CDR3 region has 12 residues. J was trimmed by 11 bases and V by 6 bases; bases with no gene match: 7. The CDR3 DNA reads TGTGCCAGCAGTTCGCGACAGGGAAAGCAGTTCTTC. It encodes CASSSRQGKQFF.

This sequence joins TRBV2 and TRBJ1-5; D may be TRBD1 (6 bases). With 3 bases removed from V and 1 base from J, the gap between germline ends came to 10 bases. The germline CDR1 and CDR2 sequences are SNHLY and FYNNEI. This CDR3 has 15 residues. The CDR3 loop is CASSDPGQSNQPQHF. Here the CDR3 DNA reads TGTGCCAGCAGTGATCCCGGACAGAGCAATCAGCCCCAGCATTTT.

V is TRBV20-1 and J is TRBJ2-5; D is perhaps TRBD1 (5 bases). The germline CDR1 and CDR2 sequences are DFQATT and SNEGSKA (reference sequence). CDR3 length: 11 residues. Trimming cost V 6 bases and J 3 bases, with 8 bases left between them. In DNA form, the CDR3 reads TGCAGTGCGACCAGGGAAGAGACCCAGTACTTC. This encodes CSATREETQYF.

The chain has TRBV7-9 and TRBJ1-4; 7 bases line up with TRBD1. CDR3 length equals 15 residues. Germline-derived CDR1 and CDR2 are SEHNR and FQNEAQ (reference sequence). The ends lost 5 bases at V and 5 bases at J; junction bases unmatched: 8. The CDR3 nucleotides are TGTGCCAGCAGCCCACAGGGGATCATAAATGAAAAACTGTTTTTT. Protein sequence: CASSPQGIINEKLFF.

V is TRBV10-3 and J is TRBJ1-2; maybe TRBD1 (5 bases). CDR1 is ENHRY and CDR2 is SYGVKD in the germline V gene. This CDR3 has 14 residues. Trimming shortened V by 0 bases and J by 8 bases, and 13 bases separated the two germline ends. The CDR3 spells CAISESGQGGGYTF. CDR3 nucleotide sequence: TGTGCCATCAGTGAGTCGGGTCAGGGAGGCGGCTACACCTTC.

This chain connects TRBV5-4 to TRBJ2-7; D is undetermined. V was clipped by 3 bases and J by 4 bases, with 5 bases between them. The V gene's germline CDR1 is SGHNT and CDR2 YYREEE (reference sequence). This CDR3 comprises 11 residues. The CDR3 DNA reads as TGTGCCAGCAGCTCCCAGTACGAGCAGTACTTC. It translates to CASSSQYEQYF.

J is TRBJ2-3 and V is TRBV5-1, with D tentatively TRBD1 (5 bases). V lost 1 base and J lost 0, with 9 bases in between. Germline CDR1 is SGHRS and CDR2 is YFSETQ. The CDR3 totals 15 residues. CDR3 coding DNA: TGCGCCAGCAGCTTGCAGGGCTACAGCACAGATACGCAGTATTTT. It yields the protein CASSLQGYSTDTQYF. The full variable domain, its missing parts supplied by reference TRBV5-1 and TRBJ2-3, is KAGVTQTPRYLIKTRGQQVTLSCSPISGHRSVSWYQQTPGQGLQFLFEYFSETQRNKGNFPGRFSGRQFSNSRSEMNVSTLELGDSALYLCASSLQGYSTDTQYFGPGTRLTVL.

This rearrangement joins TRBV4-1 to TRBJ2-4; D gene unclear. Trimming removed 0 bases from V and 4 bases from J, with 10 bases in between. The CDR3 has 15 residues. In germline, CDR1 is MGHRA, CDR2 YSYEKL. Written as DNA, the CDR3 is TGCGCCAGCAGCCAAGAGTGGGCCCGGAAAAACATTCAGTACTTC. It is translated as CASSQEWARKNIQYF.